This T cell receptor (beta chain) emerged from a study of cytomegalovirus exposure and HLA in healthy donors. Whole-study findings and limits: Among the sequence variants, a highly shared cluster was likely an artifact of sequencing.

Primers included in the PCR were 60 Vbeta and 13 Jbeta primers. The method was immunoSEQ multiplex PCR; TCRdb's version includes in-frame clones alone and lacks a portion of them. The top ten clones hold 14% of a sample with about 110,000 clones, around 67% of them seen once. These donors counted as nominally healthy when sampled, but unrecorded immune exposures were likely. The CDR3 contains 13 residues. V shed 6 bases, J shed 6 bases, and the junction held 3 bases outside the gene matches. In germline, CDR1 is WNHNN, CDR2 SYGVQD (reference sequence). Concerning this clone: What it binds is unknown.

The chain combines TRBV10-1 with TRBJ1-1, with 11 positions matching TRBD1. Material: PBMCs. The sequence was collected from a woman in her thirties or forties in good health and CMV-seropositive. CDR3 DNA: TGCGCCAGCAGCGGGACAGGGGGATCTGAAGCTTTCTTT. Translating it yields CASSGTGGSEAFF.